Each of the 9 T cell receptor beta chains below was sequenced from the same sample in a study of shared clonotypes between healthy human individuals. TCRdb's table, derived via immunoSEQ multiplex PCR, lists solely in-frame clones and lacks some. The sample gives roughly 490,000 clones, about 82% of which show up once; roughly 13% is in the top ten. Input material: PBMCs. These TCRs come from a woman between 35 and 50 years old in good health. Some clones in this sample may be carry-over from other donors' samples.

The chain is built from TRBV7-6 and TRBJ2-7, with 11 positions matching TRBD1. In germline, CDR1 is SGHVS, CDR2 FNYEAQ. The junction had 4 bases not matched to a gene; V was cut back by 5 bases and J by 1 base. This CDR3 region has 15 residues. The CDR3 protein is CASSPGTGGSYEQYF. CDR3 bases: TGTGCCAGCAGCCCAGGGACAGGGGGGTCCTACGAGCAGTACTTC.

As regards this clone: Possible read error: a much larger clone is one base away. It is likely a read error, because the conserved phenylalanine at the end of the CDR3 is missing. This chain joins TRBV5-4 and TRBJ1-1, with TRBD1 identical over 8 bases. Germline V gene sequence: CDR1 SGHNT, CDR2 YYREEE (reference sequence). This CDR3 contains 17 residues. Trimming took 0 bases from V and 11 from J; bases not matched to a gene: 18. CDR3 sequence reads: CASSLAGGTGGTSIAFS. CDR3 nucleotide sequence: TGTGCCAGCAGCTTGGCGGGGGGAACAGGGGGTACCTCAATCGCTTTCTCT.

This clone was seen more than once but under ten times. CDR3 loop: CASSSDRTNQPQHF. DNA of the CDR3: TGTGCCAGCAGCTCGGACAGGACTAATCAGCCCCAGCATTTT. This chain joins TRBV11-2 and TRBJ1-5, with TRBD1 matching over 7 bases. Germline V gene data show CDR1 as SGHAT and CDR2 as FQNNGV. CDR3 length equals 14 residues. Trimming removed 4 bases from V and 4 bases from J; junction bases left unmatched: 4.

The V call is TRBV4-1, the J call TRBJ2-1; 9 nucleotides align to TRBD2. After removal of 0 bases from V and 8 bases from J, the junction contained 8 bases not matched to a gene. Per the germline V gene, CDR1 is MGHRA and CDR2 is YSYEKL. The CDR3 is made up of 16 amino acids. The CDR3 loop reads CASSQDHSGRAHEQFF. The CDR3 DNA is TGCGCCAGCAGCCAAGATCATAGCGGGAGAGCGCATGAGCAGTTCTTC.

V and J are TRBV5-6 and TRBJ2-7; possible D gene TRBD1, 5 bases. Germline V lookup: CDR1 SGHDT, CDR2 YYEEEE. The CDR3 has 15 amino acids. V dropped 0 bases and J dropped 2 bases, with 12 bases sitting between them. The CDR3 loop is CASSLEQAITYEQYF. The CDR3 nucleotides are TGTGCCAGCAGCTTGGAACAGGCGATAACCTACGAGCAGTACTTC.

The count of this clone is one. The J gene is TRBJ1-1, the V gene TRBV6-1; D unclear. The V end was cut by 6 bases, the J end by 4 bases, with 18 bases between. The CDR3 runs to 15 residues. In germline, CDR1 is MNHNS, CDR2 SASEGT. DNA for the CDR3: TGTGCCAGCAGCCCTCGACGTTCCCCAGGCACTGAAGCTTTCTTT. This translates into CASSPRRSPGTEAFF.

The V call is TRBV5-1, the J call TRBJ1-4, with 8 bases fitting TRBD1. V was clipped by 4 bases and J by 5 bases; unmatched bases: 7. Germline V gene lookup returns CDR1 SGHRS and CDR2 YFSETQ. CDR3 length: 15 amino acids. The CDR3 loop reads CASSDSTGENEKLFF. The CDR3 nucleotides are TGCGCCAGCAGCGATTCGACAGGGGAAAATGAAAAACTGTTTTTT. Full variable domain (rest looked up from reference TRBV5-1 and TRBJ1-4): KAGVTQTPRYLIKTRGQQVTLSCSPISGHRSVSWYQQTPGQGLQFLFEYFSETQRNKGNFPGRFSGRQFSNSRSEMNVSTLELGDSALYLCASSDSTGENEKLFFGSGTQLSVL.

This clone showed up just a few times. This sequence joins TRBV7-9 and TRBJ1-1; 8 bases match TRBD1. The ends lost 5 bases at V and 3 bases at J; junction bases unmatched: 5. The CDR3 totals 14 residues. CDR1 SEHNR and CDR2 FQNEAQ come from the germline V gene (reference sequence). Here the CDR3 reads CASSRQGRDTEAFF. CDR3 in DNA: TGTGCCAGCAGCCGACAGGGGAGGGACACTGAAGCTTTCTTT.

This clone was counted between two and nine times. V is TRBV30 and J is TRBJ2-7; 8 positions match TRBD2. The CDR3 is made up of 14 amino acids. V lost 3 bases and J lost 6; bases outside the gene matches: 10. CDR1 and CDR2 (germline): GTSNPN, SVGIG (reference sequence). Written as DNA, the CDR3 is TGTGCCTGGAGGCCAAGCGGGAGCCTCCTCGAGCAGTACTTC. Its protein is CAWRPSGSLLEQYF.